The T cell receptor (beta chain) described here comes from a study of blood T cell repertoires in COVID-19. Whole-study context: Sites across the United States, Italy and Spain contributed samples from acute and convalescent COVID-19. PBMCs, B-cell-depleted T cells, or T cells were the source of the cDNA or gDNA that made up the material.

This CDR3 comprises 11 residues. The germline V and J ends were trimmed by 8 bases and 0 bases, with 4 bases remaining between them. Germline values: CDR1 SNHLY, CDR2 FYNNEI. In the original workflow: Estimation of nucleated cell counts was performed using reference gene primer amplification. Here immunoSEQ multiplex PCR was the method, and the copy in TCRdb shows in-frame clones only, minus some. V and J calls plus clone size are reproduced from that table; the DNA served to infer D and trimming. Among 380,000 or so clones listed, more than 70% were seen once. The source of this sequence is a man aged 40-50 years with acute or convalescent COVID-19. Specimen: peripheral blood. The chain uses TRBV2 and TRBJ1-1; unclear D gene. CDR3 sequence reads: CASLMNTEAFF. The CDR3 DNA reads TGTGCCAGCCTTATGAACACTGAAGCTTTCTTT.